This T cell receptor (beta chain) was captured in a study of blood T cells in healthy people across ages. Study observations and caveats: When one million T cells were used, diversity estimates were thought to be underestimates.

Details on this clonotype: Its antigen is unknown.

There are 11 residues in the CDR3. V was trimmed by 6 bases and J by 11 bases, leaving 13 bases between them. Next came a second PCR, run for about 7 to 12 cycles, which used a sample-barcoded 5' primer along with a J-beta primer mix. TCRdb fed the 5' RACE reads into MiXCR, producing one record per CDR3 protein. The data hold roughly 1 million distinct CDR3 sequences, with about 25% observed a single time. These same records also appear under a second study, on T cells of mothers and their children. Turning to that study: Every mother produced more than 8 million TCR beta CDR3 reads, whereas every child provided several million.

Sequencing was performed on blood. The chain has TRBV12-3 or TRBV12-4 and TRBJ2-5; either TRBD1 or TRBD2 may fit D (5 bases each). This clonotype was sampled from a girl aged 2 to 9 in good health. The CDR3, as DNA: TGTGCCAGCAGCCCCGAGGGGTTACAGTACTTC. Translated: CASSPEGLQYF.